A single TCR beta chain is shown here with its context. This specimen belongs to a study of blood T cell repertoires in COVID-19. In the study overall: Material from acute and convalescent COVID-19 was sourced from the United States, Italy and Spain. PBMCs, B-cell-depleted T cells, or T cells provided the cDNA or gDNA that made up the material.

J was trimmed by 3 bases and V by 8 bases; bases with no gene match: 4. Germline loops: CDR1 MDHEN, CDR2 SYDVKM. The CDR3 runs to 12 residues. Enrolment of Seattle patients took place during active infection, and they were followed longitudinally. As handled by the study authors: The assay estimated nucleated cells by amplifying reference gene primers. TCRdb's table, derived via immunoSEQ multiplex PCR, lists solely in-frame clones and lacks some. V, J and clone size were drawn from that table, and D and trimming were deduced from the DNA. Counted here are about 170,000 clones, 84% occurring once; the ten biggest clones make up around 15%.

The specimen sequenced was peripheral blood. The chain couples TRBV28 to TRBJ2-7, with TRBD1 identical over 7 bases. The origin of this receptor is a woman in her 70s with COVID-19, enrolled during active disease. The CDR3: CASYQGDYEQYF. DNA of the CDR3: TGTGCCAGCTATCAGGGGGACTACGAGCAGTACTTC.